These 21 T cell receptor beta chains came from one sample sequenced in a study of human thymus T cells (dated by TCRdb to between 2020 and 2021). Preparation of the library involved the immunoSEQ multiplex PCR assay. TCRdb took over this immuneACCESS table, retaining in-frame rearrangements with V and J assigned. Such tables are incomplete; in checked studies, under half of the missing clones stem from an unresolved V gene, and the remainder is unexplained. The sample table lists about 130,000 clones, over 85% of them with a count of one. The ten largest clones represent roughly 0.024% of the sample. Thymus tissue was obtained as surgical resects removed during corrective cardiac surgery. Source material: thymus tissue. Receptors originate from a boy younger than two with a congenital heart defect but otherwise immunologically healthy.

Here the CDR3 reads CASSLREERTGEIETQYF. CDR3 DNA: TGTGCCAGCAGCTTAAGGGAAGAAAGGACTGGAGAGATAGAGACCCAGTACTTC. J is TRBJ2-5 and V is TRBV7-2; weak D call: TRBD2 (5 bases). V lost 2 bases and J 4 bases, leaving 23 bases between the germline ends. Per the germline V gene, CDR1 is SGHTA and CDR2 is FQGNSA. CDR3 size: 18 residues.

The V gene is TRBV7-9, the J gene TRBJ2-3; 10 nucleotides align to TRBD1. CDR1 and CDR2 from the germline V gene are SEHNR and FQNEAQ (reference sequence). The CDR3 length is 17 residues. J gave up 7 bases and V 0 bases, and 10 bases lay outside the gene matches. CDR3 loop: CASSLAPGQGGLNTQYF. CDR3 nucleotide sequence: TGTGCCAGCAGCTTAGCCCCCGGACAGGGGGGATTGAATACGCAGTATTTT. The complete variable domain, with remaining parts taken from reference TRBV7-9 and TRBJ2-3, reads DTGVSQNPRHKITKRGQNVTFRCDPISEHNRLYWYRQTLGQGPEFLTYFQNEAQLEKSRLLSDRFSAERPKGSFSTLEIQRTEQGDSAMYLCASSLAPGQGGLNTQYFGPGTRLTVL.

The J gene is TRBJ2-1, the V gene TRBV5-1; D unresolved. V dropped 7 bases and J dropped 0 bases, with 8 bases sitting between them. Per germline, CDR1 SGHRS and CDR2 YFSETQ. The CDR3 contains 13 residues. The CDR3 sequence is CASWPDSYNEQFF. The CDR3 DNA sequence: TGCGCCAGCTGGCCGGACTCCTACAATGAGCAGTTCTTC.

The CDR3 protein is CASSDDTAVVANYGYTF. The CDR3 DNA follows: TGTGCCAGCAGCGACGACACCGCGGTCGTAGCTAACTATGGCTACACCTTC. The chain employs TRBV7-9 and TRBJ1-2, with D unresolved. This CDR3 is 17 amino acids long. The germline V gene has CDR1 SEHNR and CDR2 FQNEAQ (reference sequence). The V end lost 5 bases, the J end lost 0 bases, and 19 bases lay between the germline ends.

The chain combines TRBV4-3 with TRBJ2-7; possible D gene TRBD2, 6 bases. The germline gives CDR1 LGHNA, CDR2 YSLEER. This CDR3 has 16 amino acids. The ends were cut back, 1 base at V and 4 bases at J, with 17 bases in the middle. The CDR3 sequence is CASSQGVESGEYEQYF. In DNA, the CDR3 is TGCGCCAGCAGCCAAGGAGTCGAGTCGGGGGAATACGAGCAGTACTTC.

As DNA, the CDR3 is TGTGCCAGCAGCTCGAACGGGCGGGGACAGTGCACAGATACGCAGTATTTT. Its translation is CASSSNGRGQCTDTQYF. The chain joins TRBV7-2 to TRBJ2-3; D possibly corresponds to TRBD1 (7 bases). This CDR3 contains 17 residues. The germline V and J ends were trimmed by 4 bases and 1 base, with 18 bases remaining between them. Germline V gene data show CDR1 as SGHTA and CDR2 as FQGNSA.

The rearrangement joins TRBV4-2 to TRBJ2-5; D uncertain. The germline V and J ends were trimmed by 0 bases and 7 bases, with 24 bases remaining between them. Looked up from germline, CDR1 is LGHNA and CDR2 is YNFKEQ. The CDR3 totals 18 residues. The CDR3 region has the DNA TGTGCCAGCAGCCAAGATAGTCCGCGGCGCGGCCCCAAGGCGACCCAGTACTTC. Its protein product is CASSQDSPRRGPKATQYF.

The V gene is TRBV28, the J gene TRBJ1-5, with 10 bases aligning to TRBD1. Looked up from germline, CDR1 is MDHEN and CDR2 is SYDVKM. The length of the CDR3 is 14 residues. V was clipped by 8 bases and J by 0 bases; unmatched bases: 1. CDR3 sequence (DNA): TGTGCCAGCGGGACAGGGGTTAGCAATCAGCCCCAGCATTTT. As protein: CASGTGVSNQPQHF.

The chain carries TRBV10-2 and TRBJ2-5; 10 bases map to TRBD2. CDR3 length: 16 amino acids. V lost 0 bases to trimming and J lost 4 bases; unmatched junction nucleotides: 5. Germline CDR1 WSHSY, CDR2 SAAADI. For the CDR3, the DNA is TGCGCCAGCAGTGAGTCTGTAGCGGGGGGCGGAGAGACCCAGTACTTC. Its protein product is CASSESVAGGGETQYF.

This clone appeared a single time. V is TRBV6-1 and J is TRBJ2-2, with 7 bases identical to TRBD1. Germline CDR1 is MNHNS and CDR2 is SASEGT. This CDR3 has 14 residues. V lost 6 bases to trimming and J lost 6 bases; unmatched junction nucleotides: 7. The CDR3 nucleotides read TGTGCCAGCAGCCGACAGGGTTATGCCGGGGAGCTGTTTTTT. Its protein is CASSRQGYAGELFF.

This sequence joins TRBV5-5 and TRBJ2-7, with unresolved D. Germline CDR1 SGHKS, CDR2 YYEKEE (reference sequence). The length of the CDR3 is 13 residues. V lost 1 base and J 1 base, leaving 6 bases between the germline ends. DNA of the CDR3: TGTGCCAGCAGCTTGACTACATCCTACGAGCAGTACTTC. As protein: CASSLTTSYEQYF.

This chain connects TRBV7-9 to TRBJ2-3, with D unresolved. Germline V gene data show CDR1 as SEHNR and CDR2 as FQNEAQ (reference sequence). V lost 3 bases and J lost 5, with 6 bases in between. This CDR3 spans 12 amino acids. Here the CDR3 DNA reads TGTGCCAGCAGCTTCACGGTAGATACGCAGTATTTT. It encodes CASSFTVDTQYF.

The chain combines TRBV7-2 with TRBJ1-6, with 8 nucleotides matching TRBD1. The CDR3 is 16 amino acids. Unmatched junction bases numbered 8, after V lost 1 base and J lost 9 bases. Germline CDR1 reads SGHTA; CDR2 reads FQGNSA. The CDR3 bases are TGTGCCAGCAGCTTAGTTTCGACAGGGGAGGGTTCACCCCTCCACTTT. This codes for CASSLVSTGEGSPLHF.

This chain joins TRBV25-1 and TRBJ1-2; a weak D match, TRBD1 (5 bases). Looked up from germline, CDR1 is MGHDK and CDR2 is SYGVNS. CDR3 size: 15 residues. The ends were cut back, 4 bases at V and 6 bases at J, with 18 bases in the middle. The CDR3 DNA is TGTGCCAGCAGTGGGCTAGGGGTTGAGCGCCATGGCTACACCTTC. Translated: CASSGLGVERHGYTF.

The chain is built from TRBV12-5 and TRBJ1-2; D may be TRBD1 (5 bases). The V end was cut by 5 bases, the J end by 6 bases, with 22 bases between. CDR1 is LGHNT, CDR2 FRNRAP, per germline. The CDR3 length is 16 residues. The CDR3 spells CASGVNLRGPLDGYTF. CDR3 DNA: TGTGCTAGTGGTGTAAACTTGAGGGGCCCTTTGGATGGCTACACCTTC.

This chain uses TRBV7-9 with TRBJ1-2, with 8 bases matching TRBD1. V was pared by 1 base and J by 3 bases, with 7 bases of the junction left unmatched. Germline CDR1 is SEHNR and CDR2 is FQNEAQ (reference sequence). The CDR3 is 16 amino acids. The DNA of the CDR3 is TGTGCCAGCAGCTTAGGGGACGGACAGGGCGACTATGGCTACACCTTC. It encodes CASSLGDGQGDYGYTF. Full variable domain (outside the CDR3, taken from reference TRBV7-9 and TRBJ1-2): DTGVSQNPRHKITKRGQNVTFRCDPISEHNRLYWYRQTLGQGPEFLTYFQNEAQLEKSRLLSDRFSAERPKGSFSTLEIQRTEQGDSAMYLCASSLGDGQGDYGYTFGSGTRLTVV.

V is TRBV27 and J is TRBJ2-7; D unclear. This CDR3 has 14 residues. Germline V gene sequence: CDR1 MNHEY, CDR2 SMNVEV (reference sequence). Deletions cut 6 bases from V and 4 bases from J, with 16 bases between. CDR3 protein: CASRAPGLFYEQYF. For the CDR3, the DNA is TGTGCCAGCAGGGCCCCCGGGCTTTTTTACGAGCAGTACTTC.

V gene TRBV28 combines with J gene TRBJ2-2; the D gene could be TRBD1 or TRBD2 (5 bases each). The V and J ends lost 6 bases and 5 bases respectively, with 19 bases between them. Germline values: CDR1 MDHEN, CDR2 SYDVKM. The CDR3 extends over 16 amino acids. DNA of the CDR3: TGTGCCAGCAGGGGGGAGCTGCCGCCTTTTACCGGGGAGCTGTTTTTT. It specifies CASRGELPPFTGELFF.

The DNA of the CDR3 is TGCGCCAGCAGCCAAGGGAGCAATCAGCCCCAGCATTTT. It encodes CASSQGSNQPQHF. The rearrangement uses TRBV4-1 and TRBJ1-5; no firm D call. This CDR3 has 13 amino acids. V lost 1 base, J lost 1 base, and 2 bases lay in between. The germline CDR1 and CDR2 sequences are MGHRA and YSYEKL.

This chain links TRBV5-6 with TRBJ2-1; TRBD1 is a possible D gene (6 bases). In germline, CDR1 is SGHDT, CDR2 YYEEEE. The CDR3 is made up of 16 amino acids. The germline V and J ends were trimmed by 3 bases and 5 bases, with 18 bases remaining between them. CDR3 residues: CASSCVIGGPHNEQFF. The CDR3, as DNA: TGTGCCAGCAGCTGTGTAATTGGGGGCCCCCACAATGAGCAGTTCTTC.

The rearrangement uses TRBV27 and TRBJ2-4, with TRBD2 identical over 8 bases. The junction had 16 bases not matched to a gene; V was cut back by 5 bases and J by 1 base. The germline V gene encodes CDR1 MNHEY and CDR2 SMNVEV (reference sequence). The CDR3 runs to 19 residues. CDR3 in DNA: TGTGCCAGCAGTCCCCTCGAACGGGGGGGCGAAGGGGCCAAAAACATTCAGTACTTC. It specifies CASSPLERGGEGAKNIQYF.